The 7 T cell receptor beta chains below come from one sample, sequenced in a study of cytotoxic CD8 clonotypes in ibrutinib-treated CLL. The assay was immunoSEQ multiplex PCR, and TCRdb's table has in-frame clones only and misses some. The sample has approximately 150,000 clones, 84% seen once. Source: PBMCs, taken after 24 months of ibrutinib treatment. The receptors were gathered from a human donor with chronic lymphocytic leukemia.

The CDR3 loop is CASTPGLNYGYTF. The CDR3 DNA sequence: TGTGCCAGTACCCCGGGTCTAAACTATGGCTACACCTTC. V and J are TRBV19 and TRBJ1-2; D gene uncertain. Germline CDR1 is LNHDA and CDR2 is SQIVND (reference sequence). Trimming removed 7 bases from V and 2 bases from J, with 11 bases in between. The CDR3 loop spans 13 amino acids.

The gene calls are TRBV29-1 and TRBJ1-1; D perhaps matches TRBD1 (6 bases). V was trimmed by 2 bases and J by 5 bases, leaving 12 bases between them. This CDR3 has 13 amino acids. Germline assignment: CDR1 SQVTM and CDR2 ANQGSEA. This CDR3 reads CSVEKQGRTEAFF. CDR3 bases: TGCAGCGTTGAAAAACAGGGCCGGACTGAAGCTTTCTTT.

V is TRBV27 and J is TRBJ1-5; D is unclear. Germline CDR1 reads MNHEY; CDR2 reads SMNVEV (reference sequence). V shed 2 bases and J shed 0 bases, with 8 bases lying between them. CDR3 length equals 15 residues. CDR3 coding DNA: TGTGCCAGCAGTTTACTAGAGAGTAGCAATCAGCCCCAGCATTTT. The encoded protein is CASSLLESSNQPQHF.

This chain links TRBV7-2 with TRBJ2-2; TRBD2 aligns across 7 bases. Germline V gives CDR1 SGHTA, CDR2 FQGNSA. The CDR3 loop spans 17 amino acids. V lost 7 bases and J lost 5; bases outside the gene matches: 16. This CDR3 reads CASTQGGLAGGTGELFF. As DNA, the CDR3 is TGTGCCAGCACCCAAGGAGGGTTAGCGGGTGGGACCGGGGAGCTGTTTTTT.

The J gene is TRBJ1-1, the V gene TRBV5-4, with D possibly TRBD1 on 5 matching bases. Germline assignment: CDR1 SGHNT and CDR2 YYREEE (reference sequence). V gave up 2 bases and J gave up 4 bases, with 15 bases separating them. The CDR3 sequence is 15 residues long. Here the CDR3 reads CASSFGRGRGTEAFF. The CDR3 coding sequence is TGTGCCAGCAGCTTTGGGAGGGGTAGGGGCACTGAAGCTTTCTTT.

The chain combines TRBV27 with TRBJ1-1; tentatively, D is TRBD1 (6 bases). CDR1 and CDR2 from the germline V gene are MNHEY and SMNVEV (reference sequence). The CDR3 length is 16 residues. Trimming stripped 6 bases from V and 2 bases from J, with 19 bases between. CDR3 coding DNA: TGTGCCAGCAGCCTAAGGGATGGGACAATCAACACTGAAGCTTTCTTT. Translation: CASSLRDGTINTEAFF.

This clone was detected only once. The gene calls are TRBV28 and TRBJ2-1; TRBD2 matches at 7 bases. Germline values: CDR1 MDHEN, CDR2 SYDVKM. This CDR3 is built from 12 residues. The trim removed 2 bases at V and 9 bases at J, leaving 1 base unmatched. DNA of the CDR3: TGTGCCAGCAGTTTAGTAGCGGGTGAGCAGTTCTTC. This encodes CASSLVAGEQFF.